Listed here are 24 T cell receptor beta chains from one sample, sequenced in a study of blood T cell repertoires in COVID-19 (dated by TCRdb to about 2020). The library was obtained by the immunoSEQ multiplex PCR assay. What TCRdb holds here is the immuneACCESS table cut down to in-frame rearrangements. Part of the clones is not present; checked against another copy, under half of the missing clones reflect an unresolved V gene, and the others are unexplained. Within this sample are some 46,000 clones, with around 85% of them counted one time only. The ten largest clones represent around 33% of the sample. Sample: peripheral blood. Receptors originate from a woman over 75 with COVID-19, enrolled during active disease.

This clone was seen a handful of times. The V call is TRBV18, the J call TRBJ1-2, with 8 bases identical to TRBD1. Trimming cost V 6 bases and J 4 bases; bases outside gene matches: 13. Germline assignment: CDR1 KGHSH and CDR2 LQKENI. The CDR3 covers 16 residues. CDR3 region: CASSPTGEAPSYGYTF. The CDR3 DNA follows: TGTGCCAGCTCGCCGACAGGGGAAGCTCCCTCCTATGGCTACACCTTC. The full variable domain, its missing parts supplied by reference TRBV18 and TRBJ1-2, is NAGVMQNPRHLVRRRGQEARLRCSPMKGHSHVYWYRQLPEEGLKFMVYLQKENIIDESGMPKERFSAEFPKEGPSILRIQQVVRGDSAAYFCASSPTGEAPSYGYTFGSGTRLTVV.

The V call is TRBV6-5, the J call TRBJ2-2; D remains ambiguous. The V end was cut by 7 bases, the J end by 15 bases, with 15 bases between. Germline lookup yields CDR1 MNHEY and CDR2 SVGAGI. The CDR3 extends over 11 amino acids. The CDR3 is CASMEWPRMFF. CDR3 DNA sequence: TGTGCCAGCATGGAGTGGCCCCGAATGTTTTTT.

This chain links TRBV6-1 with TRBJ1-2; D not resolved. The CDR3 totals 15 residues. Looked up from germline, CDR1 is MNHNS and CDR2 is SASEGT. The germline V and J ends were trimmed by 2 bases and 3 bases, with 13 bases remaining between them. In DNA, the CDR3 is TGTGCCAGCAGTGAACGGCCAGGCACCGACTATGGCTACACCTTC. Protein sequence: CASSERPGTDYGYTF.

The CDR3 DNA reads as TGTGCCAGCAGTGACGCAAACAGGGGCTACGAGCAGTACTTC. Amino acid sequence: CASSDANRGYEQYF. The chain couples TRBV25-1 to TRBJ2-7, with TRBD1 matching 7 bases. V was pared by 3 bases and J by 3 bases, with 5 bases of the junction left unmatched. The CDR3 length is 14 residues. Per the germline V gene, CDR1 is MGHDK and CDR2 is SYGVNS.

The chain employs TRBV14 and TRBJ2-1; 7 bases map to TRBD1. This CDR3 comprises 15 residues. The germline CDR1 and CDR2 sequences are SGHDN and FVKESK. Trimming at V came to 5 bases and at J to 1 base, leaving 5 bases not matched to a gene. The CDR3 coding sequence is TGTGCCAGCAGCAGGGACAGCACATCCTACAATGAGCAGTTCTTC. Translated, it gives CASSRDSTSYNEQFF.

The chain uses TRBV7-9 and TRBJ1-5; D perhaps matches TRBD1 (5 bases). The V gene's germline CDR1 is SEHNR and CDR2 FQNEAQ (reference sequence). V was clipped by 1 base and J by 4 bases, with 5 bases between them. The CDR3 runs 13 residues. The CDR3 DNA reads as TGTGCCAGCAGCTTAGGGACAAATCAGCCCCAGCATTTT. This codes for CASSLGTNQPQHF.

This chain joins TRBV6-6 and TRBJ1-1; perhaps TRBD1 as D (6 bases). Germline assignment: CDR1 MNHNY and CDR2 SVGAGI (reference sequence). V lost 6 bases, J lost 6 bases, and 17 bases lay in between. This CDR3 spans 14 amino acids. The CDR3 sequence: CASSHREGRAEAFF. Here the CDR3 DNA reads TGTGCCAGCAGCCACAGGGAGGGCAGGGCTGAAGCTTTCTTT.

V usage is TRBV19 and J usage is TRBJ1-5; D is uncertain. Germline V CDR1 and CDR2: LNHDA, SQIVND (reference sequence). The CDR3 consists of 13 residues. The ends were cut back, 9 bases at V and 0 bases at J, with 9 bases in the middle. The CDR3 sequence is CASKQYSNQPQHF. DNA of the CDR3: TGTGCCAGCAAACAGTATAGCAATCAGCCCCAGCATTTT.

The chain links TRBV6-2 or TRBV6-3 to TRBJ2-5; 9 bases are shared with TRBD2. V lost 6 bases to trimming and J lost 1 base; unmatched junction nucleotides: 6. This CDR3 has 15 residues. CDR1 and CDR2 (germline): MNHEY, SVGEGT. The CDR3 DNA follows: TGTGCCAGCAGCGATCCGGGACTAGCCCAAGAGACCCAGTACTTC. Amino acids: CASSDPGLAQETQYF.

CDR3 DNA: TGTGCCAGCAGAGGACAGGGGACAGATACGCAGTATTTT. Its translation is CASRGQGTDTQYF. The chain has TRBV6-6 and TRBJ2-3; TRBD1 matches at 9 bases. This CDR3 has 13 residues. With 6 bases clipped from V and 3 bases from J, the junction kept 1 base outside the gene matches. Germline V gene data show CDR1 as MNHNY and CDR2 as SVGAGI (reference sequence).

J is TRBJ2-5 and V is TRBV7-7; D is possibly TRBD1 (5 bases). Trimming took 1 base from V and 3 from J, leaving 15 bases between them. The CDR3 totals 16 residues. The germline gives CDR1 SSHAT, CDR2 FNYEAQ (reference sequence). The CDR3 nucleotides read TGTGCCAGCAGCTTAGAAGGGGTCGGTGGGGAAGAGACCCAGTACTTC. This codes for CASSLEGVGGEETQYF.

CDR3 in DNA: TGTGCCATAAGACAGGGGCCTTTAGCCAAAAACATTCAGTACTTC. This codes for CAIRQGPLAKNIQYF. The V and J genes are TRBV15 and TRBJ2-4, with 8 bases lining up with TRBD1. The CDR3 totals 15 residues. Trimming took 10 bases from V and 0 from J; bases not matched to a gene: 8. The germline gives CDR1 LNHNV, CDR2 YYDKDF (reference sequence).

This chain links TRBV3-1 (or the pseudogene TRBV3-2) with TRBJ2-2, with 8 bases identical to TRBD1. This CDR3 contains 20 residues. With V trimmed by 7 bases and J by 0 bases, 19 bases remained unmatched. Germline V gene lookup returns CDR1 LGHDT and CDR2 YNNKEL (reference sequence). The DNA for the CDR3 is TGTGCCAGCACCCGAAGTGGGACAGGCCCTACCATAGCGAACACCGGGGAGCTGTTTTTT. Residues: CASTRSGTGPTIANTGELFF.

V gene TRBV18 combines with J gene TRBJ2-7; TRBD2 might be the D (6 bases). Germline CDR1 reads KGHSH; CDR2 reads LQKENI. V shed 6 bases and J shed 1 base, with 16 bases lying between them. There are 15 residues in the CDR3. The CDR3 region is CASSAGTAPSYEQYF. The DNA of the CDR3 is TGTGCCAGCTCTGCCGGGACTGCACCTTCCTACGAGCAGTACTTC.

The V call is TRBV2, the J call TRBJ2-7; 8 bases align to TRBD2. Trimming at V came to 7 bases and at J to 2 bases, leaving 10 bases not matched to a gene. The length of the CDR3 is 15 residues. In germline, CDR1 is SNHLY, CDR2 FYNNEI. This chain's CDR3 is CASTRTGGAAYEQYF. As DNA, the CDR3 is TGTGCCAGCACCAGAACGGGGGGGGCCGCCTACGAGCAGTACTTC.

This chain uses TRBV28 with TRBJ2-7; maybe TRBD1 (6 bases). V was shortened by 6 bases and J by 3 bases, with 15 bases between the two germline ends. Germline lookup yields CDR1 MDHEN and CDR2 SYDVKM. This CDR3 contains 14 residues. The CDR3 spells CASRIDRSNYEQYF. The CDR3 DNA follows: TGTGCCAGCAGGATCGACAGGTCAAACTACGAGCAGTACTTC. The full variable domain, rest sourced from reference TRBV28 and TRBJ2-7, is DVKVTQSSRYLVKRTGEKVFLECVQDMDHENMFWYRQDPGLGLRLIYFSYDVKMKEKGDIPEGYSVSREKKERFSLILESASTNQTSMYLCASRIDRSNYEQYFGPGTRLTVT.

This clone has only a few counts. The CDR3: CASRLLAGNTGELFF. The DNA for the CDR3 is TGTGCCAGCAGATTACTAGCGGGGAACACCGGGGAGCTGTTTTTT. The chain has TRBV7-9 and TRBJ2-2; 9 bases are shared with TRBD2. The germline CDR1 and CDR2 sequences are SEHNR and FQNEAQ (reference sequence). J gave up 1 base and V 6 bases, and 3 bases lay outside the gene matches. The CDR3 consists of 15 residues. The full variable domain, in which reference TRBV7-9 and TRBJ2-2 provide the parts outside the CDR3, is DTGVSQNPRHKITKRGQNVTFRCDPISEHNRLYWYRQTLGQGPEFLTYFQNEAQLEKSRLLSDRFSAERPKGSFSTLEIQRTEQGDSAMYLCASRLLAGNTGELFFGEGSRLTVL.

V and J are TRBV5-1 and TRBJ1-1, with 9 bases lining up with TRBD1. The ends lost 4 bases at V and 5 bases at J; junction bases unmatched: 12. Germline CDR1 is SGHRS and CDR2 is YFSETQ. The CDR3 consists of 16 residues. The CDR3 nucleotides are TGCGCCAGCAGCGGTACAGGGGGCGGTGGGTCTACTGAAGCTTTCTTT. Protein product: CASSGTGGGGSTEAFF.

V usage is TRBV4-3 and J usage is TRBJ1-2; D gene uncertain. This CDR3 is 14 amino acids long. CDR1 is LGHNA and CDR2 is YSLEER in the germline V gene. The germline V and J ends were trimmed by 4 bases and 8 bases, with 17 bases remaining between them. The CDR3 spells CASSPRGELEGYTF. The CDR3 DNA follows: TGCGCCAGCAGCCCCCGGGGAGAGCTGGAGGGCTACACCTTC.

The table lists this clone with many counts. The chain is built from TRBV4-1 and TRBJ1-5, with 7 nucleotides matching TRBD1. Unmatched junction bases numbered 16, after V lost 4 bases and J lost 1 base. Germline CDR1 MGHRA, CDR2 YSYEKL. The CDR3 contains 19 residues. The CDR3 loop reads CASSPNGTAILRSNQPQHF. The CDR3 nucleotides read TGCGCCAGCAGCCCCAACGGGACAGCCATTCTTCGGAGCAATCAGCCCCAGCATTTT.

This clone was seen a few times. The chain combines TRBV19 with TRBJ2-1, with D tentatively TRBD1 (6 bases). V was trimmed by 7 bases and J by 0 bases, leaving 10 bases between them. Germline V lookup: CDR1 LNHDA, CDR2 SQIVND (reference sequence). The length of the CDR3 is 14 residues. The chain's CDR3 is CASTSRGSYNEQFF. The CDR3 region has the DNA TGTGCCAGTACTTCCAGGGGCTCCTACAATGAGCAGTTCTTC.

The chain uses TRBV20-1 and TRBJ1-4; D is ambiguous. The V end was cut by 5 bases, the J end by 7 bases, with 8 bases between. CDR3 length: 11 residues. Germline CDR1 reads DFQATT; CDR2 reads SNEGSKA (reference sequence). The CDR3 sequence: CSALRSEKLFF. CDR3 in DNA: TGCAGTGCTCTAAGGAGTGAAAAACTGTTTTTT.

The rearrangement uses TRBV3-1 (or the pseudogene TRBV3-2) and TRBJ2-3, with D tentatively TRBD1 (5 bases). The germline V gene encodes CDR1 LGHDT and CDR2 YNNKEL (reference sequence). This CDR3 spans 17 amino acids. Trimming stripped 3 bases from V and 4 bases from J, with 20 bases between. The CDR3 spells CASSQVKGPRVADTQYF. In DNA, the CDR3 is TGTGCCAGCAGCCAGGTAAAGGGCCCCAGGGTTGCAGATACGCAGTATTTT.

The chain employs TRBV19 and TRBJ2-2; the D gene is possibly TRBD2 (7 bases). The CDR3 spans 15 residues. The V and J ends lost 6 bases and 4 bases respectively, with 15 bases between them. The V gene's germline CDR1 is LNHDA and CDR2 SQIVND (reference sequence). CDR3 nucleotide sequence: TGTGCCAGTAGAATGGAGGGGGGGATCACCGGGGAGCTGTTTTTT. Protein: CASRMEGGITGELFF.